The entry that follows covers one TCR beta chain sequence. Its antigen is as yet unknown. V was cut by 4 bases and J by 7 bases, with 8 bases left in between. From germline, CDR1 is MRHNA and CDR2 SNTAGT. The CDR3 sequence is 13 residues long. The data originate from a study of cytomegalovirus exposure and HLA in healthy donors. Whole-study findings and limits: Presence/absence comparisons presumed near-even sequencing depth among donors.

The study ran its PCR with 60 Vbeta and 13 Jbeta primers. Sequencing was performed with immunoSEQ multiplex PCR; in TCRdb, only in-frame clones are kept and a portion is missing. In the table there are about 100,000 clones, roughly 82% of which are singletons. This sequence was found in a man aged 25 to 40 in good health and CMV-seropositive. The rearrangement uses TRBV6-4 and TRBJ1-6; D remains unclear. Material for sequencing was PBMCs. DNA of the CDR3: TGTGCCAGCAGTGTGGAGGAGAATTCACCCCTCCACTTT. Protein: CASSVEENSPLHF.